The clone carrying this T cell receptor beta chain was observed once. Authors' analysis steps: Amplification of reference gene primers was used by the study to estimate nucleated cell counts. Assay used: immunoSEQ multiplex PCR; TCRdb lists only in-frame clones, some missing. The DNA gave D and trimming, while V, J and clone size come from that table. In the table there are about 120,000 clones, approximately 80% of which are singletons. These data are taken from a study of blood T cell repertoires in COVID-19. Study context: Samples of COVID-19 (acute and convalescent) were obtained from the United States, Italy and Spain. Nucleic acid was either cDNA or gDNA, and it came from T cells, B-cell-depleted T cells, or PBMCs.

CDR3 length equals 17 residues. The germline CDR1 and CDR2 sequences are SGHVS and FNYEAQ. Trimming cost V 5 bases and J 1 base; bases outside gene matches: 12. The sequenced sample was peripheral blood. The V and J genes are TRBV7-6 and TRBJ2-5, with 8 nucleotides matching TRBD2. This clonotype was sampled from a woman aged 80 or over with acute or convalescent COVID-19. Written as DNA, the CDR3 is TGTGCCAGCAGCCCCGGGCCTAGCGGGCGTCCCCAAGAGACCCAGTACTTC. This sequence encodes CASSPGPSGRPQETQYF.